This T cell receptor (beta chain) was sequenced during a study of cytomegalovirus exposure and HLA in healthy donors. General observations from the study: Rare TCR sequences predominated, though certain public TCRs were found in many donors. The authors considered a cluster of highly shared sequence variants likely to be a sequencing artifact.

Primers for the PCR totalled 60 Vbeta and 13 Jbeta. Sequencing was performed with immunoSEQ multiplex PCR; in TCRdb, only in-frame clones are kept and a portion is missing. The table shows roughly 130,000 clones, with around 85% occurring only once. This clone has only one observation. Antigen specificity is unknown. With 5 bases removed from V and 2 bases from J, the gap between germline ends came to 18 bases. The length of the CDR3 is 17 residues. Looked up from germline, CDR1 is LNHNV and CDR2 is YYDKDF (reference sequence). This receptor was identified in a boy aged 10-17 years in good health and CMV-seronegative. The sample taken for sequencing was PBMCs. This chain uses TRBV15 with TRBJ2-2, with D perhaps matching TRBD2 (6 bases). CDR3 in amino acids: CATSGRGTGPNTGELFF. CDR3 bases: TGTGCCACCAGCGGACGGGGGACGGGTCCAAACACCGGGGAGCTGTTTTTT.